This T cell receptor (beta chain) was documented in a study of OX40 agonist ivuxolimab in advanced cancers. Broadly, across the study: The costimulatory receptor OX40 (CD134) was targeted by ivuxolimab, a fully human IgG2 agonistic monoclonal antibody. Intravenous ivuxolimab was administered to patients every 2 weeks at six dose levels: 0.01, 0.1, 0.3, 1.5, 3 and 10 mg/kg. Of the 50 to 55 patients in dose escalation, 19 had hepatocellular carcinoma, roughly 15 had melanoma, 9 had renal cell carcinoma and 9 had head and neck cancer. The dose-escalation cohort was 82.7% male with a mean age of about 54 years, ranging from 23 to 79. Prior anti-PD-1, anti-PD-L1 or anti-CTLA-4 therapy was permitted, and 30% to 45% of dose-escalation patients had received checkpoint inhibitors. Three dose-escalation patients achieved partial responses, one with hepatocellular carcinoma and two with cutaneous melanoma. The point of sequencing TCRbeta in the periphery was to test whether ivuxolimab changed TCR sequence diversity and drove clonal T-cell expansion. The paper reports the monotherapy dose-escalation portion (N of about 47 patients) of the phase I ivuxolimab trial.

Regarding this clone: No antigen is known for it. No much larger clone is present one base from it, and per-base qualities are unavailable.

For sequencing of the TCRbeta CDR3 region, genomic DNA was extracted from the sorted cells. The immunoSEQ Assay was used to sequence the TCRbeta CDR3 regions. TCRdb obtained this table from immuneACCESS and retained in-frame rearrangements with V and J assigned. These tables miss some clones; where compared with another copy, unresolved V genes account for less than half of the shortfall, and the remainder is unexplained. In all, the sample holds 18,000 or so clones, and around 83% of those were seen once. 13% of the sample is in the top ten clones. Patients with autoimmune disease history or receiving systemic immunosuppression were excluded from the trial. Peripheral blood for TCR sequencing was collected from all dose cohorts at baseline, on cycle 4 day 1, and on cycle 7 day 1. The samples were drawn from a first-in-human, open-label, multicenter phase I dose-escalation trial of ivuxolimab. Adults with locally advanced or metastatic melanoma, renal cell carcinoma, hepatocellular carcinoma or head and neck squamous cell carcinoma were enrolled in the trial. Before TCR sequencing, CD4+ and CD8+ T cells were separately sorted from peripheral blood.

The CDR3 holds 14 amino acids from the cysteine to the phenylalanine. The DNA shown is the 42-base CDR3, in frame from base 1. The junction shows trimming of 3 bases on V and 5 bases on J, and the gene matches do not reach 4 bases of it. Via the germline V gene, CDR1 is MNHGY and CDR2 SVAAGI. The research as a whole found: Antigen specificity was not determined for the clonally expanded peripheral T cells. In partial responders in the 0.1-3.0 mg/kg groups, normalized peripheral clonal expansion was found to be among the lowest, especially among CD8+ T cells. Low levels of normalized T-cell clonal expansion were also shown by some nonresponding patients. After ivuxolimab, CD8+ T cells had more expanded clones than CD4+ T cells on average. At doses from 0.1 to 3.0 mg/kg, clonal expansion was seen in both CD4+ and CD8+ blood T cells between baseline and week 6.

The chain is assembled from TRBV6-9 and TRBJ1-5, with 7 bases matching TRBD1. The receptor's source is an adult with an advanced solid tumor such as melanoma, head and neck, liver or kidney cancer. Source: CD4+ or CD8+ T cells sorted from blood, taken in a trial of the OX40 agonist ivuxolimab. The CDR3 loop reads CASSYRDSYQPQHF. Here is the DNA: TGTGCCAGCAGTTACCGGGACAGTTATCAGCCCCAGCATTTT.